This T cell receptor (beta chain) came from a study of cytomegalovirus exposure and HLA in healthy donors. About this clone itself: Its antigen is still unknown.

The PCR used 60 Vbeta and 13 Jbeta primers. Repertoires were generated with immunoSEQ multiplex PCR, while TCRdb's copy carries only in-frame clones and drops some. Its clone listing holds 38,000 or so clones. Study-level results: About 87% or about 30% of the time was how often most TCR beta V segments were productive, according to an earlier analysis.

The CDR3 runs 13 residues. The V end lost 4 bases, the J end lost 4 bases, and 12 bases lay between the germline ends. CDR1 and CDR2 (germline): SQVTM, ANQGSEA. The source is a man aged 40-49 years in good health and CMV-seropositive. The sequenced sample consisted of PBMCs. The J gene is TRBJ2-3, the V gene TRBV29-1, with D perhaps matching TRBD1 (7 bases). The DNA for the CDR3 is TGCAGCGTTGGGGCAGGGGGGCCAGATACGCAGTATTTT. Its translation is CSVGAGGPDTQYF.